What follows is one T cell receptor (beta chain) and its context. This specimen belongs to a study of blood T cell repertoires in COVID-19. Germline-derived CDR1 and CDR2 are SGHDN and FVKESK. CDR3 length: 12 residues. With V trimmed by 2 bases and J by 7 bases, 1 base remained unmatched. Assay: immunoSEQ multiplex PCR; the TCRdb copy retains only in-frame clones and omits some. The table includes approximately 220,000 clones, 80% to 90% detected once. This clonotype originated in a woman aged 45-65 years who had been exposed to COVID-19. The V call is TRBV14, the J call TRBJ2-5; TRBD2 matches at 7 bases. Sequenced input: PBMCs or T cells enriched from blood (not recorded which). CDR3 protein: CASSQQRGTQYF. CDR3 DNA: TGTGCCAGCAGCCAACAGCGGGGGACCCAGTACTTC.